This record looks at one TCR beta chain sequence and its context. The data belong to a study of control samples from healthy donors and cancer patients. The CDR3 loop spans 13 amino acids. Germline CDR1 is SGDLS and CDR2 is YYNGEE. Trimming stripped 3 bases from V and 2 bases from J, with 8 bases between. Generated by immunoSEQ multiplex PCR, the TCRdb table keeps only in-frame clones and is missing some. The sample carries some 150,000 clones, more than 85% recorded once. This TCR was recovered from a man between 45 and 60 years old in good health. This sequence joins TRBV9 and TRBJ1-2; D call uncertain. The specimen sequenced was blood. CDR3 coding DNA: TGTGCCAGCAGCGACGGACCAAACTATGGCTACACCTTC. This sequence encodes CASSDGPNYGYTF.